This TCR beta chain was profiled in a study of persistence of HIV-infected CD4 T cells. Study-wide findings and caveats: Antigen-responding cells were enriched for degenerate expanded CDR3beta sequences.

Overlapping HIV-1 Gag 15-mer peptides at approximately 0.96 ug per peptide per mL were used. CD40L/CD69 double-negative CD45RO-high memory CD4+ T cells were collected. Stimulated PBMCs had first been depleted of CD8+ T cells. The CDR3 runs 16 residues. Trimming at V came to 4 bases and at J to 2 bases, leaving 8 bases not matched to a gene. The germline CDR1 and CDR2 sequences are MNHNS and SASEGT. Comments on this clone: Its antigen is unidentified.

The libraries were made with immunoSEQ version 4 in survey mode. Clones were sequenced by immunoSEQ multiplex PCR, and TCRdb holds only the in-frame ones, with some missing. Among about 60,000 clones, under 80% were seen once, and the ten largest hold 1.5% to 2%. The sequences come from CD4+ T cells sorted from PBMCs after 18-hour stimulation, collected from a patient who received antiretroviral therapy. J is TRBJ2-1 and V is TRBV6-1; TRBD1 matches at 7 bases. The clonotype originates from an adult man with HIV who was CMV-seropositive. In DNA form, the CDR3 reads TGTGCCAGCAGTGCATCCGGGACAGCCCCCTACAATGAGCAGTTCTTC. Translating it yields CASSASGTAPYNEQFF.